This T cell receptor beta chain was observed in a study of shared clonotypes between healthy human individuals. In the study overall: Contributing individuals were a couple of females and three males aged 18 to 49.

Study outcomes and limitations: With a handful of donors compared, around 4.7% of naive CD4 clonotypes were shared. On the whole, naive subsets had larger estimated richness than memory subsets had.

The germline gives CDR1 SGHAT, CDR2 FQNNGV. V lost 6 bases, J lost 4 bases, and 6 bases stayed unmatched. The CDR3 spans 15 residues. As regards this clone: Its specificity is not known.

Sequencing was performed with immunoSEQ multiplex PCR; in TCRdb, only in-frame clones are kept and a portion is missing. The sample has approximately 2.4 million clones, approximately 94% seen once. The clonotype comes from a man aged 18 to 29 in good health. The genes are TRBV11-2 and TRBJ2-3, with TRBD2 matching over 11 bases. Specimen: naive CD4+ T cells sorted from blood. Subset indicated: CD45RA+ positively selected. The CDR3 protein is CASRVPGLAADTQYF. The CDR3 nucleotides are TGTGCCAGCAGAGTGCCGGGACTAGCGGCAGATACGCAGTATTTT.